The T cell receptor beta chain under discussion was sequenced for a study of identical twins. General observations from the study: Carriage of fewer insertions was seen in abundant cord blood beta clonotypes, whereas memory repertoires showed none.

This clonotype was recorded a few times. Its cognate antigen is unknown. Template switching added a universal primer site, and cDNA bore unique molecular identifiers. MiXCR, run by TCRdb on the 5' RACE reads, gives a single entry per CDR3 protein. The sample consists of some 630,000 distinct CDR3 sequences, about 7.6% of them appearing once. Germline loops: CDR1 SGHRS, CDR2 YFSETQ. Trimming took 0 bases from V and 2 from J, leaving 7 bases between them. There are 14 residues in the CDR3. This same sample was also taken into another study, of yellow fever vaccine responses in identical twins.

The specimen sequenced was PBMCs. The chain uses TRBV5-1 and TRBJ2-3, with a possible D match to TRBD2 (6 bases). The sequence was obtained from a young woman in good health. CDR3 sequence (DNA): TGCGCCAGCAGCTTGGGGGACTTCACAGATACGCAGTATTTT. Its translation is CASSLGDFTDTQYF. The variable domain in full, with the rest retrieved from reference TRBV5-1 and TRBJ2-3, is KAGVTQTPRYLIKTRGQQVTLSCSPISGHRSVSWYQQTPGQGLQFLFEYFSETQRNKGNFPGRFSGRQFSNSRSEMNVSTLELGDSALYLCASSLGDFTDTQYFGPGTRLTVL.